These 15 T cell receptor beta chains were all obtained from the same sample, sequenced in a study of T-cell reconstitution after alpha-beta-depleted transplantation in children. Construction of the TCRbeta library involved unique molecular identifiers. TCRdb called the PCR reads again in MiXCR, with one record for every CDR3 protein. In the table there are almost 500,000 distinct CDR3 sequences, under 15% of which are singletons. This specimen was PBMCs from the stem cell graft donor, taken from the stem cell graft. These receptors came from a human donor who donated a stem cell graft to a child with combined immunodeficiency.

This clonotype was counted a few times. The chain employs TRBV20-1 and TRBJ2-7, with 7 nucleotides matching TRBD2. Looked up from germline, CDR1 is DFQATT and CDR2 is SNEGSKA (reference sequence). With 4 bases clipped from V and 2 bases from J, the junction kept 8 bases outside the gene matches. The CDR3 spans 14 residues. CDR3 amino acids: CSATPTSIPYEQYF. CDR3 bases: TGCAGTGCTACCCCGACTAGCATTCCCTACGAGCAGTACTTC.

In its sample, this clonotype was seen many times. This rearrangement joins TRBV12-3 or TRBV12-4 to TRBJ2-1; TRBD2 matches 15 bases. Losses at the gene ends were 4 bases for V and 13 bases for J; bases not matched to a gene: 5. The CDR3 sequence is 14 residues long. CDR3 coding DNA: TGTGCCAGCAGTTCAGGGACTAGCGGGGGGCCCCAGTTCTTC. Its translation: CASSSGTSGGPQFF.

This clonotype has just a few counts. V is TRBV4-3 and J is TRBJ1-6; maybe TRBD1 (5 bases). The CDR3 is 18 amino acids. V lost 1 base and J 0 bases, leaving 13 bases between the germline ends. From germline, CDR1 is LGHNA and CDR2 YSLEER. CDR3 sequence (DNA): TGCGCCAGCAGCCAAGGAGGGGCCTCGGCCTCCTATAATTCACCCCTCCACTTT. It specifies CASSQGGASASYNSPLHF.

The chain has TRBV11-3 and TRBJ2-7; D remains ambiguous. The CDR3 has 11 residues. Trimming pared 4 bases from V and 7 bases from J, leaving 8 bases between. CDR1 SGHNT and CDR2 YENEEA come from the germline V gene. This CDR3 reads CASSWVQEQYF. CDR3 nucleotide sequence: TGTGCCAGCAGCTGGGTTCAGGAGCAGTACTTC.

The chain has TRBV6-5 and TRBJ2-5, with 8 bases identical to TRBD1. Germline CDR1 and CDR2: MNHEY and SVGAGI. V lost 4 bases to trimming and J lost 5 bases; unmatched junction nucleotides: 12. The CDR3 length is 16 residues. The CDR3 loop reads CASSLSPGGTEETQYF. The CDR3 nucleotides are TGTGCCAGCAGTTTGTCCCCAGGGGGCACCGAGGAGACCCAGTACTTC.

This chain joins TRBV7-2 and TRBJ2-7; D tentatively reads TRBD1 or TRBD2 (5 bases each). Trimming cost V 4 bases and J 3 bases, with 16 bases left between them. The germline CDR1 and CDR2 sequences are SGHTA and FQGNSA. This CDR3 comprises 15 residues. This CDR3 reads CASSYSGTKNYEQYF. The CDR3 DNA sequence: TGTGCCAGCAGCTACTCCGGGACCAAAAACTACGAGCAGTACTTC.

CDR3 DNA sequence: TGTGCCAGCAGCTTACAGGGGACGGGGCAGCCCCAGCATTTT. Translated: CASSLQGTGQPQHF. The chain employs TRBV11-2 and TRBJ1-5, with a possible D match to TRBD1 (6 bases). With 2 bases removed from V and 7 bases from J, the gap between germline ends came to 12 bases. The CDR3 totals 14 residues. CDR1 and CDR2 (germline): SGHAT, FQNNGV.

This chain connects TRBV7-6 to TRBJ1-5; D is perhaps TRBD1 (5 bases). Germline V gene sequence: CDR1 SGHVS, CDR2 FNYEAQ. The CDR3 runs 14 residues. V lost 3 bases, J lost 5 bases, and 11 bases lay in between. The CDR3 DNA reads TGTGCCAGCAGCTTTTTGGGGCCAGATCAGCCCCAGCATTTT. Translating it yields CASSFLGPDQPQHF.

Only a few counts were recorded for this clonotype. This chain links TRBV12-3 or TRBV12-4 with TRBJ1-6; TRBD1 matches 7 bases. Germline trimming cut 5 bases from V and 7 bases from J; bases unmatched to any gene: 5. The CDR3 covers 14 residues. The CDR3: CASSPGTVNSPLHF. The DNA for the CDR3 is TGTGCCAGCAGTCCCGGGACAGTAAATTCACCCCTCCACTTT.

In its sample, this clonotype was seen a few times. This rearrangement joins TRBV20-1 to TRBJ2-1; TRBD2 aligns across 7 bases. CDR1 and CDR2 from the germline V gene are DFQATT and SNEGSKA (reference sequence). The CDR3 has 13 amino acids. With V trimmed by 5 bases and J by 8 bases, 9 bases remained unmatched. The CDR3 spells CSAGGGSADEQFF. The CDR3 DNA sequence: TGCAGTGCTGGGGGGGGGTCTGCAGATGAGCAGTTCTTC.

This clonotype has a handful of counts. The chain couples TRBV29-1 to TRBJ2-1; TRBD1 agrees at 7 bases. The CDR3 is made up of 11 amino acids. V lost 5 bases to trimming and J lost 12 bases; unmatched junction nucleotides: 7. Germline V lookup: CDR1 SQVTM, CDR2 ANQGSEA. The CDR3 region has the DNA TGCAGCGTTCGACAGGGAAGTGGGCAGTTCTTC. Its translation is CSVRQGSGQFF.

CDR3 coding DNA: TGTGCCAGTAACAGGGGTATCGGTCAGCCCCAGCATTTT. As protein: CASNRGIGQPQHF. V and J are TRBV6-1 and TRBJ1-5; 7 positions match TRBD1. The CDR3 loop spans 13 amino acids. Losses at the gene ends were 9 bases for V and 6 bases for J; bases not matched to a gene: 8. Looked up from germline, CDR1 is MNHNS and CDR2 is SASEGT.

This clonotype was detected a few times. This chain joins TRBV4-2 and TRBJ1-5; D remains ambiguous. The germline V gene has CDR1 LGHNA and CDR2 YNFKEQ. Trimming left V 6 bases short and J 5 bases short, with 14 bases between. The CDR3 has 14 amino acids. The CDR3, as DNA: TGTGCCAGCAGTCCCGACGGAGGCTATCAGCCCCAGCATTTT. It codes for CASSPDGGYQPQHF.

The chain uses TRBV7-9 and TRBJ1-2; unclear D gene. CDR1 is SEHNR and CDR2 is FQNEAQ in the germline V gene (reference sequence). V was trimmed by 4 bases and J by 2 bases, leaving 8 bases between them. This CDR3 has 13 residues. CDR3 region: CASSWQANYGYTF. The DNA of the CDR3 is TGTGCCAGCAGCTGGCAGGCGAACTATGGCTACACCTTC.

This clonotype was observed many times. The gene calls are TRBV12-3 or TRBV12-4 and TRBJ1-1; the D is unclear. This CDR3 region has 13 residues. V dropped 2 bases and J dropped 8 bases, with 12 bases sitting between them. CDR3 region: CASSLIEGVEAFF. The CDR3 DNA follows: TGTGCCAGCAGTTTAATTGAGGGAGTGGAAGCTTTCTTT.